This TCR beta chain derives from a study of OX40 agonist ivuxolimab in advanced cancers. Study background: The diagnoses of dose-escalation patients were hepatocellular carcinoma, melanoma, renal cell or head and neck cancer.

A word on this clone: What it binds is unknown.

J gave up 4 bases and V 7 bases, and 4 bases lay outside the gene matches. Germline V gene lookup returns CDR1 GTSNPN and CDR2 SVGIG (reference sequence). This CDR3 region has 12 residues. Measured with immunoSEQ multiplex PCR; TCRdb has only the in-frame clones, and not every one. Of tens of thousands of clones in the sample, about four fifths were seen once. Study-wide findings and caveats: Some nonresponders additionally presented with little normalized T-cell clonal expansion. Researchers report that CD8+ T cells had, on average, more expanded clones than CD4+. The expanded peripheral T cells' antigen specificity was not determined.

The receptor's source is an adult with an advanced solid tumor such as melanoma, head and neck, liver or kidney cancer. Sequencing was performed on CD4+ or CD8+ T cells sorted from blood, taken in a trial of the OX40 agonist ivuxolimab. This chain uses TRBV30 with TRBJ1-2; 9 nucleotides agree with TRBD1. The CDR3 sequence is CASPGQGYGYTF. The CDR3 DNA is TGTGCCTCCCCGGGACAGGGCTATGGCTACACCTTC.